This TCR beta chain comes out of a study of cytomegalovirus exposure and HLA in healthy donors. Trimming pared 5 bases from V and 4 bases from J, leaving 14 bases between. CDR1 is MNHEY and CDR2 is SMNVEV in the germline V gene (reference sequence). There are 14 residues in the CDR3. This PCR relied on a set of 60 Vbeta primers and 13 Jbeta primers. Data came from immunoSEQ multiplex PCR; TCRdb stores just in-frame clones and leaves some out. The repertoire consists of about 62,000 clones, with roughly 75% occurring once and the leading ten covering approximately 7.8%. Findings of the study overall: Per a later analysis, HLA-associated TCR beta chains showed more clonal expansion than other, equally common TCR beta chains. Prior analysis indicated that the majority of TCR beta V segments exhibited productivity approximately 87% or approximately 30% of the time. An analysis that came later showed most CMV-associated TCR beta chains appearing HLA-restricted. The CMV antigen specificity of a few CMV-associated chains was confirmed through in vitro analysis.

Concerning this clone: Its antigen is not identified.

The sequencing input was PBMCs. The V gene is TRBV27, the J gene TRBJ1-1; D is perhaps TRBD1 (5 bases). The clonotype was recovered from a man aged 55 to 69 in good health and CMV-seropositive. The CDR3 reads CASSNGGGSTEAFF. CDR3 DNA sequence: TGTGCCAGCAGTAACGGGGGGGGAAGCACTGAAGCTTTCTTT.